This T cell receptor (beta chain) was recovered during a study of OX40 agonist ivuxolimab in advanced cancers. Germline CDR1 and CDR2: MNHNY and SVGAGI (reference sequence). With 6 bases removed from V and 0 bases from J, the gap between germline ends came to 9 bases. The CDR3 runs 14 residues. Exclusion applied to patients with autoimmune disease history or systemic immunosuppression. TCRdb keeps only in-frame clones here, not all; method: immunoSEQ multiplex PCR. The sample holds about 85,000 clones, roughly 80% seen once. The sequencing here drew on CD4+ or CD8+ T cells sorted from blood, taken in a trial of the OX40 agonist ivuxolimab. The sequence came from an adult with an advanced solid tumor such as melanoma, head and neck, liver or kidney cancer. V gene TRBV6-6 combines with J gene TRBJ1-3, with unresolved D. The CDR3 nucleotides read TGTGCCAGCAGCCTACTAAGCTCTGGAAACACCATATATTTT. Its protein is CASSLLSSGNTIYF.